This T cell receptor beta chain was found in a study of CD8 T cells in ankylosing spondylitis. Findings and caveats of the study: Disease-linked clones reportedly concentrated significantly in matched ankylosing spondylitis synovial fluid.

TCRdb re-analysed the 5' RACE reads in MiXCR, keeping a single row per CDR3 protein. The sample consists of about 140,000 distinct CDR3 sequences, 7% to 8% of them appearing once. The CDR3 runs 15 residues. Germline V gene sequence: CDR1 MNHEY, CDR2 SVGEGT. With 6 bases removed from V and 0 bases from J, the gap between germline ends came to 12 bases. There are many counts of this clonotype. Its antigen is undetermined. V gene TRBV6-2 or TRBV6-3 combines with J gene TRBJ1-5, with D possibly being TRBD1 (5 bases). This TCR was recovered from a female donor with ankylosing spondylitis or in good health (not recorded which). The sequenced sample was blood, either unsorted or a sorted T cell fraction (not recorded which). The CDR3 DNA reads TGTGCCAGCAGCTGGGGACGGACTAGCAATCAGCCCCAGCATTTT. Protein: CASSWGRTSNQPQHF.